This TCR beta chain was recorded in a study of CD8+CD57+ T cells in acquired aplastic anemia (dated by TCRdb to 2016 to 2019). Study-level background: Extracted DNA from sorted CD4+ and CD8+ cells averaged approximately 3 ug, ranging from roughly 0.19 to 27.4 ug. General conclusions and limits of the study: No significant difference in CD8+ Simpson's diversity was found between patients and healthy controls (P=0.060). Approximately 31 CD8+ CDR3 sequences were found in both patients and controls but appeared to be highly expressed in patients and within the immunodominant clones of the patients.

Profiling of TCR beta VDJ combinations and CDR3 sequences used genomic DNA as the template. An Illumina HiSeq 2000 was used for TCR repertoire sequencing. For the original study's pipeline: TRBV/TRBJ rearrangement plots, CDR3 size and DJ length profiles, and Simpson's diversity index were used to assess repertoires. The most abundant DNA sequence in the deep sequencing data was taken as the immunodominant clone. CDR3 amino acid sequences were screened for sharing across subjects and compared with published repertoires and the VDJdb database. TCRdb's own reprocessing of the public reads used fastp at Q25 and MiXCR and kept productive beta chains. Every entry covers one CDR3 protein and lists the most common genes and DNA from its rows. TCRdb assigned the V and J calls; the authors' analysis was not used. The sample yields around 180,000 distinct CDR3 sequences; over 60% were counted once. 40% to 55% of the sample is in the top ten clones.

The CDR3 starts with the cysteine, ends with the phenylalanine, and has 13 residues. Only the CDR3 part of the read is kept: 39 bases, read in frame from the first base. Trimming removed 0 bases from V and 2 bases from J, leaving 7 bases between the germline ends. Per the germline V gene (reference sequence), DFQATT is the CDR1 and SNEGSKA is the CDR2. This clonotype was observed a handful of times. Its binding antigen is unknown. The input lacks base qualities; no much larger clone sits a single base away. TCR repertoires of sorted CD4+ and CD8+ blood T cells from severe aplastic anemia patients and healthy subjects were deep-sequenced in the study. Ficoll-Paque density gradient centrifugation was used to isolate peripheral blood mononuclear cells. Before DNA was extracted, CD4+ and CD8+ T cells were sorted using either FACS or magnetic beads.

This receptor chain uses TRBV20-1 and TRBJ2-5; the D gene identity is not certain. The source material was sorted CD4+, CD8+, or CD8+CD57+ T cells (not recorded which) from PBMCs. The sequence derives from a human donor with severe aplastic anemia or a healthy control (not recorded which). The CDR3 corresponds to CSARDLGQETQYF. The base sequence is TGCAGTGCTAGAGATTTGGGACAAGAGACCCAGTACTTC.